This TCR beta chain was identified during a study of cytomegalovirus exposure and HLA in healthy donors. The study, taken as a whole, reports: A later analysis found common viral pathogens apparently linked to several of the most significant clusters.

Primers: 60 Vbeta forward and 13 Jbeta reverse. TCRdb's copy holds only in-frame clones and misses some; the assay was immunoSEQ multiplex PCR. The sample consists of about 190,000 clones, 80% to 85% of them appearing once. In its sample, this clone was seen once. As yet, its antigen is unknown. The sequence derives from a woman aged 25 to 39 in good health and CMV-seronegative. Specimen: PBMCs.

The CDR3 region is CASSRTRENAGHRTALRYIQYF. The CDR3 nucleotides read TGTGCCAGTAGTAGGACTAGAGAGAACGCTGGGCACCGGACAGCCCTGAGGTACATTCAGTACTTC. The chain joins TRBV19 to TRBJ2-4; tentatively, D is TRBD2 (7 bases). This CDR3 region has 22 residues. The V gene lost 4 bases and the J gene lost 8 bases, with 39 bases spanning the gap. Germline lookup yields CDR1 LNHDA and CDR2 SQIVND (reference sequence).